This T cell receptor (beta chain) comes out of a study of T cells in localized non-small cell lung cancer. Overall study findings and caveats: Sequencing was restricted to one tumor region; therefore, heterogeneity remains possible. A raised T cell density in blood coincided with lengthier overall survival.

For this clone: Antigen unknown.

This CDR3 has 14 amino acids. Germline CDR1 MDHEN, CDR2 SYDVKM. Between the trimmed V and J ends, which lost 3 bases and 6 bases, there was a span of 11 bases. Method: immunoSEQ multiplex PCR; TCRdb's copy keeps in-frame clones and lacks some. This table has roughly 89,000 clones, approximately 91% appearing once. The TCR sequence derives from a woman aged 35 to 69 with stage II squamous cell lung carcinoma. This chain uses TRBV28 with TRBJ2-2; possible D gene TRBD2, 5 bases. This specimen consisted of PBMCs, obtained before any cancer treatment. The CDR3 DNA is TGTGCCAGCAGTTTGAACGGGGATCCCGGGGAGCTGTTTTTT. It encodes CASSLNGDPGELFF.